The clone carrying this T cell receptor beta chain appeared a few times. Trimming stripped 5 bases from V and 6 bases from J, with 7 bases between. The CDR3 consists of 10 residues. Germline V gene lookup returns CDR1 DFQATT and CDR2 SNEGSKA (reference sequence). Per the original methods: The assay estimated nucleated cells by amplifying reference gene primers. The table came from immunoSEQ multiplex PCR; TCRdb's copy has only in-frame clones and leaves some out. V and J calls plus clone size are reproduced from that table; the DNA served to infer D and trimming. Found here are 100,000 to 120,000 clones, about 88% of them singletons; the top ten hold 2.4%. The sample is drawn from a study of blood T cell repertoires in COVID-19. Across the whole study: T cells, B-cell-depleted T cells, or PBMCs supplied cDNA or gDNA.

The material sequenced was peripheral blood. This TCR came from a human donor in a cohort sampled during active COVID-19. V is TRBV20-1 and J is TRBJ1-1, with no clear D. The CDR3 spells CSALYAEAFF. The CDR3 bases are TGCAGTGCTCTATACGCTGAAGCTTTCTTT.